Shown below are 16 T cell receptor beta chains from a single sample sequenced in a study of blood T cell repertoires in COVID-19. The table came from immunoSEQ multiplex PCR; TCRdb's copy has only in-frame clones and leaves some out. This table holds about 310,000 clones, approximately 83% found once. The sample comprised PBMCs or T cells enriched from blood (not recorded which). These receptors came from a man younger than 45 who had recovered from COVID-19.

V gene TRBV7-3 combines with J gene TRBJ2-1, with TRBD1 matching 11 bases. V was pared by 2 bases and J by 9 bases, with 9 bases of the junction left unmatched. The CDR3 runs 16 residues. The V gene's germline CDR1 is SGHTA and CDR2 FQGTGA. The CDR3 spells CASSLSGTGGFSEQFF. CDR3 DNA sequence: TGTGCCAGCAGCTTATCTGGGACAGGGGGTTTTAGTGAGCAGTTCTTC.

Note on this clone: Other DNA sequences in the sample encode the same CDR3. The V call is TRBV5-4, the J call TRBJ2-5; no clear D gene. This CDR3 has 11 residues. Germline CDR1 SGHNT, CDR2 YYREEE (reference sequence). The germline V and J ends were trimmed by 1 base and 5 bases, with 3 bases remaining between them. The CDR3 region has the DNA TGTGCCAGCAGCTTGCGGGAGACCCAGTACTTC. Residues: CASSLRETQYF.

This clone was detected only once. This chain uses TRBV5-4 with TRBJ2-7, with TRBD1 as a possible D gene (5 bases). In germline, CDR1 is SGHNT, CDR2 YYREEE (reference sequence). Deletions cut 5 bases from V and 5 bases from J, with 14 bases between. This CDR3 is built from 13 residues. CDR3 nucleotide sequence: TGTGCCAGCAGTTCGCCGACAGCCCACGAGCAGTACTTC. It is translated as CASSSPTAHEQYF.

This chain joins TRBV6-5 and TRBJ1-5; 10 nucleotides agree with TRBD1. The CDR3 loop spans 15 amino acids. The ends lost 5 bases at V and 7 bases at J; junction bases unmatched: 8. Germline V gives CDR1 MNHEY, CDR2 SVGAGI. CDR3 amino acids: CASSPDRGLRQPQHF. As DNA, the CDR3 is TGTGCCAGCAGTCCCGACAGGGGGCTTAGACAGCCCCAGCATTTT.

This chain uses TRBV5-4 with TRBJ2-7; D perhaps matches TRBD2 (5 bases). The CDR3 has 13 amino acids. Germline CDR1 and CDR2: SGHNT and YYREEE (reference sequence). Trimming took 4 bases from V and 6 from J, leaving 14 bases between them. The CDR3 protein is CASSPAPEGEQYF. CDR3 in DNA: TGTGCCAGCAGCCCCGCGCCCGAGGGCGAGCAGTACTTC.

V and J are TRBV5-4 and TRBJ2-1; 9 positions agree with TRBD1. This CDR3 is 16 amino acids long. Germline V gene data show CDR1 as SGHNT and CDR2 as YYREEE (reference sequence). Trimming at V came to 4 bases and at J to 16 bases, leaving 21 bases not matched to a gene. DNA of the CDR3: TGTGCCAGCAGCATACCCGGGACAGGGTATCAAACGAGGCAATTCTTC. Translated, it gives CASSIPGTGYQTRQFF.

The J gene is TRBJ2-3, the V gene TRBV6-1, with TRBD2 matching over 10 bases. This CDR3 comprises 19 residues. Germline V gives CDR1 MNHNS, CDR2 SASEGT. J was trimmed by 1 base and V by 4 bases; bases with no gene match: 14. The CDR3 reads CASSGRGSGGPPGTDTQYF. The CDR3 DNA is TGTGCCAGCAGTGGCCGTGGTAGCGGGGGGCCCCCCGGCACAGATACGCAGTATTTT.

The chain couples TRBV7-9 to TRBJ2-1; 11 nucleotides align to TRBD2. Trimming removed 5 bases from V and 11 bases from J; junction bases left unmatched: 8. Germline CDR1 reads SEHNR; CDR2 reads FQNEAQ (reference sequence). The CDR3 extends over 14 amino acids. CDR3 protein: CASSPGTSGRQQFF. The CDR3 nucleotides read TGTGCCAGCAGCCCAGGGACTAGCGGTCGGCAGCAGTTCTTC.

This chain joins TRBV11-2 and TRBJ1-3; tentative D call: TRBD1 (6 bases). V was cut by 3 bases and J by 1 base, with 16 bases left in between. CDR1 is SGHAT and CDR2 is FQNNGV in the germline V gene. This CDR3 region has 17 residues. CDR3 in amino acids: CASSFPGTTLSGNTIYF. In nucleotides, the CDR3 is TGTGCCAGCAGCTTTCCCGGGACAACGTTATCTGGAAACACCATATATTTT.

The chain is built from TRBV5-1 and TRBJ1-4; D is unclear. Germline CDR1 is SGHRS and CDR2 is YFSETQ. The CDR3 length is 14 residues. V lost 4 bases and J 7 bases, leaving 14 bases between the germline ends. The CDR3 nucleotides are TGCGCCAGCAGCCAGATCGGGGTGGCTGAAAAACTGTTTTTT. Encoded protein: CASSQIGVAEKLFF.

The CDR3 sequence: CASSSGGQGGDTQYF. CDR3 nucleotides: TGTGCCAGCAGCAGCGGGGGCCAGGGTGGAGATACGCAGTATTTT. This chain uses TRBV5-4 with TRBJ2-3; TRBD2 matches 8 bases. The length of the CDR3 is 15 residues. With 4 bases clipped from V and 5 bases from J, the junction kept 9 bases outside the gene matches. The germline gives CDR1 SGHNT, CDR2 YYREEE (reference sequence).

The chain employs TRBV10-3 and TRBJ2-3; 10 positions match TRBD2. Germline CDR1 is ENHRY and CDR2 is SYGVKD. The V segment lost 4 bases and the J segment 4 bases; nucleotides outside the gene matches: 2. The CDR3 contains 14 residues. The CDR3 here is CAISAAGGADTQYF. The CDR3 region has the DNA TGTGCCATCAGTGCAGCGGGGGGGGCAGATACGCAGTATTTT.

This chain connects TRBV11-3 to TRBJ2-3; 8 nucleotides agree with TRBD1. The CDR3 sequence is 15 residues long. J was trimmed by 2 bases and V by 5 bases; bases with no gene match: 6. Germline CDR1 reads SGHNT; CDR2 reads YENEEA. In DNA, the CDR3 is TGTGCCAGCAGCCGCCGGACAGGGATCACAGATACGCAGTATTTT. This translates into CASSRRTGITDTQYF.

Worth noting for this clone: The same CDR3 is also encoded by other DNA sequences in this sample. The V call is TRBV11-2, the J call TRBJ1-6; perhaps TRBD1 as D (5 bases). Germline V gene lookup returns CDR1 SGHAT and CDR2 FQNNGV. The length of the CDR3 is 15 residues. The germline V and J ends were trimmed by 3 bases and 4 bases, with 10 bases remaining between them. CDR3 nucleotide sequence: TGTGCCAGCAGCTTGTCAGGACAATATAATTCACCCCTCCACTTT. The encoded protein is CASSLSGQYNSPLHF.

CDR3 nucleotides: TGTGCCAGTAGTCCGAGGACAGGGATGATGTTGGTGAACACTGAAGCTTTCTTT. Translated: CASSPRTGMMLVNTEAFF. The chain uses TRBV19 and TRBJ1-1, with TRBD1 matching over 8 bases. Per germline, CDR1 LNHDA and CDR2 SQIVND (reference sequence). V lost 5 bases to trimming and J lost 0 bases; unmatched junction nucleotides: 14. The CDR3 covers 18 residues.

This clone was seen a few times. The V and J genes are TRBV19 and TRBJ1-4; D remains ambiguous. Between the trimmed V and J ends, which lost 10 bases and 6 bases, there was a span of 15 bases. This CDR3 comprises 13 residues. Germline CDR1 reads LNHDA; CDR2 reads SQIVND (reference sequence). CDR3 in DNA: TGTGCCACACGGGAGAGAAGGGATGAAAAACTGTTTTTT. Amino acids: CATRERRDEKLFF.